Each of the 30 T cell receptor beta chains below was sequenced from the same sample in a study of cytomegalovirus exposure and HLA in healthy donors. This PCR relied on a set of 60 Vbeta primers and 13 Jbeta primers. Produced via immunoSEQ multiplex PCR; TCRdb's table is partial and in-frame only. The sample includes roughly 120,000 clones, around 75% of them seen just once. The specimen sequenced was PBMCs. These receptors came from a young woman in good health and CMV-seronegative.

This chain uses TRBV7-2 with TRBJ2-7; a weak D match, TRBD2 (5 bases). In germline, CDR1 is SGHTA, CDR2 FQGNSA. The length of the CDR3 is 16 residues. The V end was cut by 5 bases, the J end by 0 bases, with 17 bases between. CDR3 residues: CASSQVSGMSSYEQYF. The CDR3 nucleotides read TGTGCCAGCAGCCAGGTATCGGGGATGAGCTCCTACGAGCAGTACTTC.

The V gene is TRBV6-1, the J gene TRBJ1-2; 8 nucleotides match TRBD1. The CDR3 consists of 13 residues. With V trimmed by 4 bases and J by 6 bases, 4 bases remained unmatched. CDR1 and CDR2 from the germline V gene are MNHNS and SASEGT. CDR3 residues: CASSVQGAHGYTF. As DNA, the CDR3 is TGTGCCAGCAGTGTGCAGGGGGCGCATGGCTACACCTTC.

This chain joins TRBV20-1 and TRBJ1-2, with D possibly matching TRBD1 (5 bases). The germline V gene encodes CDR1 DFQATT and CDR2 SNEGSKA (reference sequence). The germline V and J ends were trimmed by 8 bases and 6 bases, with 10 bases remaining between them. The CDR3 has 10 amino acids. In DNA form, the CDR3 reads TGCAGTACGGACATTAATGGCTACACCTTC. Protein sequence: CSTDINGYTF.

This clone was seen a handful of times. V and J are TRBV7-9 and TRBJ2-7, with TRBD1 matching 11 bases. Germline values: CDR1 SEHNR, CDR2 FQNEAQ (reference sequence). V was pared by 4 bases and J by 5 bases, with 10 bases of the junction left unmatched. This CDR3 has 16 amino acids. CDR3 nucleotide sequence: TGTGCCAGCAGCTCCGGGGACAGGGGGTATCATGACGAGCAGTACTTC. Translated: CASSSGDRGYHDEQYF.

The rearrangement uses TRBV29-1 and TRBJ2-1, with TRBD2 matching over 14 bases. Germline CDR1 and CDR2: SQVTM and ANQGSEA. V lost 1 base to trimming and J lost 8 bases; unmatched junction nucleotides: 4. The CDR3 spans 15 residues. CDR3: CSVEGTSGRRDEQFF. DNA of the CDR3: TGCAGCGTTGAAGGGACTAGCGGGAGGAGGGATGAGCAGTTCTTC.

J is TRBJ2-7 and V is TRBV5-1; 12 nucleotides match TRBD1. With 3 bases clipped from V and 4 bases from J, the junction kept 5 bases outside the gene matches. CDR3 size: 15 residues. The germline V gene has CDR1 SGHRS and CDR2 YFSETQ. CDR3 protein: CASSSSGQGAYEQYF. Here the CDR3 DNA reads TGCGCCAGCAGCTCCTCGGGACAGGGGGCATACGAGCAGTACTTC.

The rearrangement joins TRBV5-1 to TRBJ1-1; TRBD1 might be the D (6 bases). The CDR3 is 16 amino acids. Trimming took 0 bases from V and 10 from J, leaving 22 bases between them. Germline V gene lookup returns CDR1 SGHRS and CDR2 YFSETQ. The CDR3 is CASSLAGGGRGKVAFF. CDR3 DNA: TGCGCCAGCAGCTTGGCCGGAGGCGGCAGGGGAAAGGTAGCTTTCTTT.

This clone has just one count. The chain couples TRBV27 to TRBJ1-1; D gene unclear. The CDR3 totals 13 residues. V dropped 0 bases and J dropped 3 bases, with 5 bases sitting between them. From germline, CDR1 is MNHEY and CDR2 SMNVEV (reference sequence). This chain's CDR3 is CASSLSPDTEAFF. The CDR3 nucleotides are TGTGCCAGCAGTTTATCTCCTGACACTGAAGCTTTCTTT.

The V call is TRBV5-1, the J call TRBJ2-2, with 8 positions matching TRBD1. This CDR3 has 15 amino acids. CDR1 SGHRS and CDR2 YFSETQ come from the germline V gene. With 1 base clipped from V and 10 bases from J, the junction kept 9 bases outside the gene matches. CDR3 in amino acids: CASSLTGQGHEELFF. CDR3 nucleotide sequence: TGCGCCAGCAGCTTGACAGGACAGGGCCATGAGGAGCTGTTTTTT.

This sequence joins TRBV19 and TRBJ2-5, with 10 nucleotides matching TRBD1. Germline lookup yields CDR1 LNHDA and CDR2 SQIVND (reference sequence). The CDR3 is 15 residues long. The J segment lost 5 bases and the V segment lost 4 bases, leaving 7 bases of the junction unmatched. The CDR3 sequence: CASSKGQGHIETQYF. The CDR3 bases are TGTGCCAGTAGTAAGGGACAGGGGCATATCGAGACCCAGTACTTC. The whole variable domain, filled in from reference TRBV19 and TRBJ2-5, reads DGGITQSPKYLFRKEGQNVTLSCEQNLNHDAMYWYRQDPGQGLRLIYYSQIVNDFQKGDIAEGYSVSREKKESFPLTVTSAQKNPTAFYLCASSKGQGHIETQYFGPGTRLLVL.

This clone was detected only a few times. The rearrangement joins TRBV10-3 to TRBJ1-1, with 7 bases matching TRBD1. After removal of 0 bases from V and 1 base from J, the junction contained 2 bases not matched to a gene. Germline CDR1 and CDR2: ENHRY and SYGVKD. The CDR3 extends over 15 amino acids. CDR3 region: CAISESGTENTEAFF. The CDR3 nucleotides are TGTGCCATCAGTGAGTCCGGGACAGAGAACACTGAAGCTTTCTTT.

This sequence joins TRBV6-6 and TRBJ1-1; 9 bases align to TRBD1. The ends lost 7 bases at V and 4 bases at J; junction bases unmatched: 10. Germline-derived CDR1 and CDR2 are MNHNY and SVGAGI (reference sequence). The CDR3 length is 15 residues. The CDR3 sequence is CASTRQGGRVTEAFF. In DNA, the CDR3 is TGTGCCAGCACCAGACAGGGGGGGCGGGTCACTGAAGCTTTCTTT.

The V and J genes are TRBV27 and TRBJ1-2, with D maybe TRBD1 (5 bases). The V end lost 5 bases, the J end lost 6 bases, and 13 bases lay between the germline ends. Germline V gives CDR1 MNHEY, CDR2 SMNVEV (reference sequence). This CDR3 has 13 amino acids. CDR3 nucleotide sequence: TGTGCCAGCAGTCCCACCCCAGGGAATGGCTACACCTTC. It is translated as CASSPTPGNGYTF.

A remark on this clone: This may be a read error: a much more frequent sequence differs by one nucleotide. As DNA, the CDR3 is TGTGCCAGCAGCGCTAGCGGGGGCACAGATACGCAGTATTTT. Translation gives CASSASGGTDTQYF. The genes are TRBV7-9 and TRBJ2-3, with 9 bases that match TRBD2. The V gene end was trimmed by 5 bases and the J gene end by 1 base; junction bases not matched to a gene: 1. Germline CDR1 reads SEHNR; CDR2 reads FQNEAQ (reference sequence). CDR3 length: 14 residues.

The V gene is TRBV10-3, the J gene TRBJ2-3; D remains unclear. Trimming removed 3 bases at V and 0 bases at J, with 13 bases between. Germline V gene sequence: CDR1 ENHRY, CDR2 SYGVKD. There are 16 residues in the CDR3. The chain's CDR3 is CAISETGERSTDTQYF. CDR3 coding DNA: TGTGCCATCAGTGAAACGGGTGAGCGTAGCACAGATACGCAGTATTTT.

V gene TRBV5-1 combines with J gene TRBJ1-1, with 8 bases lining up with TRBD1. The CDR3 is made up of 14 amino acids. Germline values: CDR1 SGHRS, CDR2 YFSETQ. With 5 bases clipped from V and 4 bases from J, the junction kept 7 bases outside the gene matches. CDR3 bases: TGCGCCAGCAGGGAAACAGGGGGAGGCACTGAAGCTTTCTTT. Translation: CASRETGGGTEAFF.

The chain uses TRBV18 and TRBJ1-1; D perhaps matches TRBD1 (6 bases). V lost 4 bases to trimming and J lost 1 base, with 19 bases between them. Looked up from germline, CDR1 is KGHSH and CDR2 is LQKENI. The CDR3 extends over 17 amino acids. The CDR3 reads CASSRNEQGSGNTEAFF. DNA of the CDR3: TGTGCCAGCTCACGAAACGAACAGGGTTCGGGGAACACTGAAGCTTTCTTT.

The V gene is TRBV30, the J gene TRBJ1-2; D call uncertain. This CDR3 spans 12 amino acids. Germline CDR1 and CDR2: GTSNPN and SVGIG (reference sequence). Trimming shortened V by 0 bases and J by 5 bases, and 7 bases separated the two germline ends. The CDR3: CAWSVSQYGYTF. CDR3 coding DNA: TGTGCCTGGAGTGTATCACAATATGGCTACACCTTC.

This sequence joins TRBV27 and TRBJ2-5; D is undetermined. The CDR3 loop spans 14 amino acids. CDR1 is MNHEY, CDR2 SMNVEV, per germline (reference sequence). V was shortened by 2 bases and J by 6 bases, with 13 bases between the two germline ends. CDR3 sequence: CASSLNGPAKTQYF. Written as DNA, the CDR3 is TGTGCCAGCAGTTTAAATGGGCCCGCTAAGACCCAGTACTTC.

V and J are TRBV19 and TRBJ2-7; the match to TRBD1 covers 7 bases. CDR3 size: 13 residues. The trim removed 10 bases at V and 5 bases at J, leaving 11 bases unmatched. From germline, CDR1 is LNHDA and CDR2 SQIVND (reference sequence). The CDR3 nucleotides are TGTGCCACAACCCAGACAGGGACCCACGAGCAGTACTTC. Its translation: CATTQTGTHEQYF.

This rearrangement joins TRBV5-4 to TRBJ2-3, with 16 bases matching TRBD2. Trimming cost V 4 bases and J 4 bases; bases outside gene matches: 6. Germline lookup yields CDR1 SGHNT and CDR2 YYREEE (reference sequence). The CDR3 totals 17 residues. The CDR3 loop reads CASSPGTSGGGADTQYF. The CDR3 DNA follows: TGTGCCAGCAGCCCTGGGACTAGCGGGGGGGGCGCAGATACGCAGTATTTT.

The chain is built from TRBV2 and TRBJ1-1, with 9 bases matching TRBD1. The CDR3 sequence is 14 residues long. Trimming took 8 bases from V and 4 from J; bases not matched to a gene: 8. Per the germline V gene, CDR1 is SNHLY and CDR2 is FYNNEI. CDR3 amino acids: CASLQTGGGTEAFF. For the CDR3, the DNA is TGTGCCAGCCTACAGACAGGGGGAGGCACTGAAGCTTTCTTT.

This clone was counted a few times. The chain joins TRBV30 to TRBJ2-2; D gene unclear. V gave up 7 bases and J gave up 3 bases, with 3 bases separating them. CDR3 length: 10 residues. Germline V gives CDR1 GTSNPN, CDR2 SVGIG (reference sequence). CDR3 loop: CASDTGELFF. The CDR3 DNA reads TGTGCCTCAGACACCGGGGAGCTGTTTTTT.

The chain recombines TRBV5-5 with TRBJ1-6, with D tentatively TRBD1 (5 bases). The CDR3 loop spans 16 amino acids. V gave up 5 bases and J gave up 8 bases, with 20 bases separating them. CDR1 SGHKS and CDR2 YYEKEE come from the germline V gene (reference sequence). The CDR3 region is CASSWGVRGEDSPLHF. In nucleotides, the CDR3 is TGTGCCAGCAGTTGGGGGGTGAGGGGCGAGGATTCACCCCTCCACTTT.

This clone appeared a few times. The chain employs TRBV10-3 and TRBJ1-1; 7 bases agree with TRBD1. The CDR3 is 15 residues long. Germline V gives CDR1 ENHRY, CDR2 SYGVKD. Germline trimming cut 2 bases from V and 0 bases from J; bases unmatched to any gene: 3. CDR3 DNA sequence: TGTGCCATCAGTGAGGTGGACAGGCTGAACACTGAAGCTTTCTTT. This gives the protein CAISEVDRLNTEAFF.

J is TRBJ1-2 and V is TRBV2, with D perhaps matching TRBD1 (6 bases). Germline V gene sequence: CDR1 SNHLY, CDR2 FYNNEI. Trimming removed 2 bases from V and 4 bases from J, with 20 bases in between. The CDR3 totals 17 residues. This CDR3 reads CASSETVVRGPFYGYTF. Here the CDR3 DNA reads TGTGCCAGCAGTGAAACGGTTGTCAGGGGCCCTTTCTATGGCTACACCTTC.

The chain is built from TRBV30 and TRBJ2-1; TRBD1 matches 8 bases. Per germline, CDR1 GTSNPN and CDR2 SVGIG (reference sequence). CDR3 length equals 15 residues. V was clipped by 5 bases and J by 9 bases; unmatched bases: 15. This chain's CDR3 is CAWAGTGIYPLEQFF. The CDR3 bases are TGTGCCTGGGCAGGGACAGGTATATACCCCCTTGAGCAGTTCTTC.

The table lists this clone with a count of one. CDR3 in DNA: TGTGCCAGCAGCTTAGGGAATACGGGGACTAGCGGGAGGAGCAATGAGCAGTTCTTC. Translating gives CASSLGNTGTSGRSNEQFF. This rearrangement joins TRBV7-9 to TRBJ2-1; 15 positions agree with TRBD2. V was clipped by 1 base and J by 6 bases; unmatched bases: 10. The length of the CDR3 is 19 residues. Germline V gene lookup returns CDR1 SEHNR and CDR2 FQNEAQ (reference sequence).

This chain links TRBV30 with TRBJ2-3, with a weak D call TRBD1 (5 bases). The germline CDR1 and CDR2 sequences are GTSNPN and SVGIG (reference sequence). The CDR3 spans 14 residues. V dropped 7 bases and J dropped 2 bases, with 16 bases sitting between them. The CDR3 DNA follows: TGTGCCTTTCAGGGCCACTTCCACACAGATACGCAGTATTTT. Amino acids: CAFQGHFHTDTQYF.

The V gene is TRBV6-5, the J gene TRBJ1-2; 9 bases agree with TRBD1. V shed 6 bases, J shed 7 bases, and the junction held 12 bases outside the gene matches. The germline gives CDR1 MNHEY, CDR2 SVGAGI. The CDR3 totals 15 residues. The CDR3 bases are TGTGCCAGCAGCCCCGACCGTACAGGGGGCAGTGGCTACACCTTC. This codes for CASSPDRTGGSGYTF.